This T cell receptor beta chain was sequenced during a study of blood T cell repertoires in COVID-19 (dated by TCRdb to about 2020). About the investigation overall: Collaborator samples came from the United States, Italy and Spain and covered acute and convalescent phases of COVID-19. A freely available public database, intended as a resource for researchers studying the immune response to SARS-CoV-2, is where the repertoires were released. Deeply sampled blood TCRbeta repertoires from subjects exposed to, actively infected with, or recovered from COVID-19 were included in the dataset. Samples came from the ongoing ImmuneRACE study (first 160 participants) plus 1,254 subjects from 6 global collaborators. The prospective study material was composed of cDNA or gDNA derived from T cells, B-cell-depleted T cells, or PBMCs. A de-identified subject ID, COVID-19 status, age in years and sex were almost always included in the sample metadata. Where HLA class I and class II types were available, the types were taken from metadata supplied by the sample provider, not from assay-based typing. What the study reported, not specific to this receptor: How much clinical and demographic metadata was included differed by source and by participant, and the metadata was provided uncurated.

TCRbeta CDR3 regions were amplified from genomic DNA by means of the immunoSEQ Assay, a bias-controlled multiplex PCR. Per the source publication's procedure: The number of nucleated cells in each sample was estimated from the amplification of reference gene primers within the assay. Sequence reads were collapsed and filtered to measure the absolute abundance of every unique TCRbeta CDR3 rearrangement. Productive Simpson clonality was computed per sample as the square root of Simpson's diversity index over productive rearrangements. Here the immuneACCESS table is served through TCRdb, limited to in-frame sequences with V and J called. Missing clones are a known gap in these copies; in checked studies unresolved V genes cover under half, and the rest lacks a known reason. For V, J and clone size, that table is used; D and trimming come from the DNA. The sample data list about 150,000 clones, and about 89% of these were observed just once. Approximately 3% of the sample is in the top ten clones.

Notes on this clone: Its antigen specificity is not known. Within one base of it there is no much larger clone, and no base qualities were kept.

The collaborating institutions used their own protocols to collect whole blood in K2EDTA tubes. For TCRbeta analysis, collaborators shipped samples as frozen whole blood, isolated PBMCs, or DNA extracted from either of those sample types. Sequencing input: peripheral blood. This sequence originates from a man between 60 and 75 years old with acute or convalescent COVID-19.

The nucleotide sequence is TGTGCCAGTAGCCCCCGAGGAGGGAGCTCCTACAATGAGCAGTTCTTC. This gives the protein CASSPRGGSSYNEQFF. The rearrangement joined TRBV19 to TRBJ2-1; a weak D assignment points to TRBD2 (6 bases agree). V gives up 6 bases and J gives up 0 bases, and the segment between their germline ends measures 15 bases. Spanning cysteine to phenylalanine, the CDR3 consists of 16 amino acids. The retained sequence is limited to the CDR3, 48 bases, with the frame set at the first base. CDR1 is given as LNHDA and CDR2 as SQIVND, both from the germline V gene (reference sequence).